These 15 T cell receptor beta chains came from one sample sequenced in a study of blood T cell repertoires in COVID-19. The assay was immunoSEQ multiplex PCR, and TCRdb's table has in-frame clones only and misses some. The sample shows some 46,000 clones, around four fifths of them seen only once. The source material was peripheral blood. The source of these receptors is a man between 60 and 75 years old with active COVID-19.

As DNA, the CDR3 is TGTGCCAGCAGCCCCCGGGGACAAGTCTCCTACGAGCAGTACTTC. Protein sequence: CASSPRGQVSYEQYF. The gene calls are TRBV6-5 and TRBJ2-7; the D gene is possibly TRBD1 (6 bases). The V and J ends lost 6 bases and 0 bases respectively, with 15 bases between them. This CDR3 spans 15 amino acids. The germline V gene has CDR1 MNHEY and CDR2 SVGAGI.

The chain is built from TRBV9 and TRBJ1-1; 9 bases line up with TRBD1. CDR1 and CDR2 from the germline V gene are SGDLS and YYNGEE. V lost 2 bases, J lost 8 bases, and 4 bases stayed unmatched. The CDR3 consists of 13 residues. The CDR3 here is CASSVAGTGEAFF. The CDR3 bases are TGTGCCAGCAGCGTCGCCGGGACAGGGGAAGCTTTCTTT. The entire variable domain, with the rest obtained from reference TRBV9 and TRBJ1-1, is as follows: DSGVTQTPKHLITATGQRVTLRCSPRSGDLSVYWYQQSLDQGLQFLIQYYNGEERAKGNILERFSAQQFPDLHSELNLSSLELGDSALYFCASSVAGTGEAFFGQGTRLTVV.

The gene calls are TRBV28 and TRBJ2-1; TRBD2 might be the D (5 bases). Per germline, CDR1 MDHEN and CDR2 SYDVKM. The V and J ends lost 2 bases and 4 bases respectively, with 9 bases between them. The length of the CDR3 is 14 residues. CDR3 nucleotide sequence: TGTGCCAGCAGTTTAGGTAGCGAGTACAATGAGCAGTTCTTC. Its translation is CASSLGSEYNEQFF. The full variable domain, in which reference TRBV28 and TRBJ2-1 provide the parts outside the CDR3, is DVKVTQSSRYLVKRTGEKVFLECVQDMDHENMFWYRQDPGLGLRLIYFSYDVKMKEKGDIPEGYSVSREKKERFSLILESASTNQTSMYLCASSLGSEYNEQFFGPGTRLTVL.

The chain recombines TRBV6-4 with TRBJ2-1; 8 bases fit TRBD2. The length of the CDR3 is 14 residues. From germline, CDR1 is MRHNA and CDR2 SNTAGT. Trimming removed 4 bases from V and 5 bases from J; junction bases left unmatched: 4. The CDR3 nucleotides read TGTGCCAGCAGTGTGACTAGCGCCCACAATGAGCAGTTCTTC. It translates to CASSVTSAHNEQFF.

The chain links TRBV2 to TRBJ2-7; TRBD1 might be the D (6 bases). The CDR3 is made up of 13 amino acids. Trimming took 4 bases from V and 1 from J, leaving 8 bases between them. Germline CDR1 SNHLY, CDR2 FYNNEI. CDR3: CASSGTESYEQYF. The CDR3 DNA reads TGTGCCAGCAGTGGGACAGAGTCCTACGAGCAGTACTTC.

This chain joins TRBV3-1 (or the pseudogene TRBV3-2) and TRBJ2-1, with 12 bases lining up with TRBD2. This CDR3 region has 16 residues. Germline loops: CDR1 LGHDT, CDR2 YNNKEL (reference sequence). The V and J ends lost 7 bases and 3 bases, in that order; junction bases with no gene match: 7. CDR3 loop: CASTPRTSGIYNEQFF. CDR3 sequence (DNA): TGTGCCAGCACCCCCCGGACTAGCGGGATCTACAATGAGCAGTTCTTC.

V is TRBV9 and J is TRBJ2-5; TRBD2 agrees at 9 bases. Germline CDR1 SGDLS, CDR2 YYNGEE. This CDR3 spans 16 amino acids. With 2 bases clipped from V and 4 bases from J, the junction kept 9 bases outside the gene matches. The CDR3 DNA reads TGTGCCAGCAGCGTTGACGCGGGGGGGCCGGGAGAGACCCAGTACTTC. Translating it yields CASSVDAGGPGETQYF.

The CDR3 loop is CASRGTGGHNSPLHF. CDR3 in DNA: TGTGCCAGCAGGGGGACAGGGGGCCATAATTCACCCCTCCACTTT. This chain joins TRBV2 and TRBJ1-6, with 12 nucleotides matching TRBD1. Germline CDR1 and CDR2: SNHLY and FYNNEI. This CDR3 has 15 residues. J lost 5 bases, V lost 6 bases, and 2 bases had no gene match. Supplemented by reference TRBV2 and TRBJ1-6, the full variable domain reads EPEVTQTPSHQVTQMGQEVILRCVPISNHLYFYWYRQILGQKVEFLVSFYNNEISEKSEIFDDQFSVERPDGSNFTLKIRSTKLEDSAMYFCASRGTGGHNSPLHFGNGTRLTVT.

The J gene is TRBJ1-6, the V gene TRBV18, with D unclear. Trimming shortened V by 1 base and J by 0 bases, and 4 bases separated the two germline ends. Germline CDR1 reads KGHSH; CDR2 reads LQKENI. This CDR3 is 15 amino acids long. CDR3 amino acids: CASSPQPSYNSPLHF. As DNA, the CDR3 is TGTGCCAGCTCACCACAGCCCTCCTATAATTCACCCCTCCACTTT.

This sequence joins TRBV9 and TRBJ2-1, with 10 bases fitting TRBD1. The CDR3 is 13 residues long. Germline V gene sequence: CDR1 SGDLS, CDR2 YYNGEE. Trimming at V came to 3 bases and at J to 7 bases, leaving 1 base not matched to a gene. CDR3 sequence: CASSADRGNEQFF. In DNA, the CDR3 is TGTGCCAGCAGCGCGGACAGGGGGAATGAGCAGTTCTTC. The entire variable domain, with the rest obtained from reference TRBV9 and TRBJ2-1, is as follows: DSGVTQTPKHLITATGQRVTLRCSPRSGDLSVYWYQQSLDQGLQFLIQYYNGEERAKGNILERFSAQQFPDLHSELNLSSLELGDSALYFCASSADRGNEQFFGPGTRLTVL.

The gene calls are TRBV6-2 or TRBV6-3 and TRBJ2-7, with D possibly being TRBD2 (5 bases). The germline gives CDR1 MNHEY, CDR2 SVGEGT. The V end lost 0 bases, the J end lost 3 bases, and 9 bases lay between the germline ends. The CDR3 contains 14 residues. The CDR3 is CASSYSRAYYEQYF. As DNA, the CDR3 is TGTGCCAGCAGTTACTCGAGGGCCTACTACGAGCAGTACTTC.

Only a few counts were recorded for this clone. The J gene is TRBJ1-1, the V gene TRBV7-9, with 9 bases fitting TRBD1. Germline V gene sequence: CDR1 SEHNR, CDR2 FQNEAQ (reference sequence). Germline trimming cut 4 bases from V and 3 bases from J; bases unmatched to any gene: 15. The CDR3 is made up of 18 amino acids. CDR3 region: CASSSPRDRVIADTEAFF. For the CDR3, the DNA is TGTGCCAGCAGCTCCCCTCGGGACAGGGTAATTGCGGACACTGAAGCTTTCTTT.

This chain connects TRBV7-3 to TRBJ2-2, with 9 bases aligning to TRBD2. The CDR3 extends over 17 amino acids. Germline values: CDR1 SGHTA, CDR2 FQGTGA. V shed 0 bases and J 5 bases; nucleotides not matched to a gene: 7. The CDR3, as DNA: TGTGCCAGCAGCTTAACGTCGGATAGCGGGAGTACCGGGGAGCTGTTTTTT. This translates into CASSLTSDSGSTGELFF.

V is TRBV9 and J is TRBJ2-7, with 7 bases matching TRBD1. V trimming: 0 bases; J trimming: 5 bases; junction bases outside the gene matches: 5. Germline CDR1 SGDLS, CDR2 YYNGEE. The CDR3 consists of 14 residues. For the CDR3, the DNA is TGTGCCAGCAGCGTAGGGACAGGAATAAACGAGCAGTACTTC. It encodes CASSVGTGINEQYF.

This rearrangement joins TRBV5-1 to TRBJ2-1, with 9 bases aligning to TRBD2. Germline V gene lookup returns CDR1 SGHRS and CDR2 YFSETQ. With 2 bases clipped from V and 1 base from J, the junction kept 1 base outside the gene matches. This CDR3 comprises 15 residues. The CDR3 region has the DNA TGCGCCAGCAGCTTCGCGGGGGGGTCCTACAATGAGCAGTTCTTC. This codes for CASSFAGGSYNEQFF.